This T cell receptor (beta chain) was captured in a study of blood T cell repertoires in COVID-19 (dated by TCRdb to about 2020). Notes on the research overall: Samples covering the acute and convalescent phases of COVID-19 were provided by collaborators in the United States, Italy and Spain. Where available, HLA class I and class II types were obtained from metadata supplied by the sample provider rather than from assay-based typing. The prospective study material was composed of cDNA or gDNA derived from T cells, B-cell-depleted T cells, or PBMCs. The sample metadata nearly always contained a de-identified subject ID, COVID-19 status, age in years and sex. A freely available public database, intended as a resource for researchers studying the immune response to SARS-CoV-2, is where the repertoires were released. Samples were obtained from the ongoing ImmuneRACE study (first 160 participants) and from 1,254 subjects provided by 6 global collaborators. The dataset comprised deeply sampled blood TCRbeta repertoires from subjects exposed to, actively infected with, or recovered from COVID-19.

Trimming takes 4 bases from V and 7 bases from J, and the germline ends sit 13 bases apart. The CDR3 has 13 amino acids, counting the end cysteine and phenylalanine. The DNA shown is the 39-base CDR3, in frame from base 1. Sequences MGHDK (CDR1) and SYGVNS (CDR2) are obtained from the germline V gene. This clone came up a few times. The clone's antigen remains unknown. No base qualities exist here, and no much larger clone lies one base off it. Here is what the overall study found, with its caveats: How much clinical and demographic metadata was included differed by source and by participant, and the metadata was provided uncurated.

The collaborating institutions used their own protocols to collect whole blood in K2EDTA tubes. Collaborator samples were shipped for TCRbeta analysis as frozen whole blood, isolated PBMCs, or DNA extracted from either sample type. TCRbeta CDR3 regions were amplified from genomic DNA by means of the immunoSEQ Assay, a bias-controlled multiplex PCR. For the original study's pipeline: The number of nucleated cells in each sample was estimated from the amplification of reference gene primers within the assay. To quantify the absolute abundance of each unique TCRbeta CDR3 rearrangement, sequence reads were collapsed and filtered. Productive Simpson clonality was computed per sample as the square root of Simpson's diversity index over productive rearrangements. In its TCRdb copy, this immuneACCESS table keeps in-frame sequences only and misses some clones. Where compared with another copy, unresolved V genes explain less than half of these, and the others have no known cause. From that table come the V and J calls and clone size; the DNA was used to work out D and trimming. This sample gives around 35,000 clones in total; more than 80% of them show up just once. The ten largest clones add up to 7% to 7.5% of the sample.

This clonotype was obtained from a human donor in a cohort sampled during active COVID-19. Sequenced: peripheral blood. The chain couples TRBV25-1 to TRBJ1-1, with a weak D call of TRBD1 (6 bases match). CDR3 reads: CASSVGGRDEAFF. In nucleotide form, the sequence is TGTGCCAGCAGTGTAGGGGGGAGGGATGAAGCTTTCTTT.